This TCR beta chain was observed in a study of cytomegalovirus exposure and HLA in healthy donors. Researchers ran the PCR with 60 Vbeta and 13 Jbeta primers. The protocol was immunoSEQ multiplex PCR, while the TCRdb copy is restricted to in-frame clones and leaves out a portion. The sample includes approximately 150,000 clones, about 80% of them seen just once. The V end lost 2 bases, the J end lost 0 bases, and 6 bases lay between the germline ends. From germline, CDR1 is SGHRS and CDR2 YFSETQ. This CDR3 has 13 amino acids. This TCR was sampled from a woman aged 40 to 49 in good health and CMV-seronegative. The specimen was PBMCs. The chain recombines TRBV5-1 with TRBJ2-7; D call uncertain. CDR3 in amino acids: CASSLQSSYEQYF. In DNA, the CDR3 is TGCGCCAGCAGCTTACAGAGCTCCTACGAGCAGTACTTC.